These T cell receptor beta chains were read from a single sample in a study of shared clonotypes between healthy human individuals. Clones were sequenced by immunoSEQ multiplex PCR, and TCRdb holds only the in-frame ones, with some missing. The sample has millions of clones; 90% to 95% are singletons. The source material was naive CD4+ T cells sorted from blood. The receptor set was obtained from a man younger than 35 in good health. Both conserved end residues are part of each CDR3. Fields, in order: clone size, J gene, V gene, D gene, CDR3 protein, CDR3 DNA. A D gene is named only where the DNA matches it firmly. Clone size is stated in some rows and not others, as once, few, many or a class when expanded.

clone_size: -; j_call: TRBJ2-7; v_call: TRBV5-1; d_call: TRBD2; cdr3_aa: CASSSTSGRAYEQYF; cdr3_nt: TGCGCCAGCAGCTCCACTAGCGGGAGGGCCTACGAGCAGTACTTC
clone_size: -; j_call: TRBJ2-1; v_call: TRBV9; d_call: -; cdr3_aa: CASSVGAGWGNEQFF; cdr3_nt: TGTGCCAGCAGCGTAGGTGCGGGATGGGGGAATGAGCAGTTCTTC
clone_size: -; j_call: TRBJ2-1; v_call: TRBV18; d_call: -; cdr3_aa: CASSPGMGNEQFF; cdr3_nt: TGTGCCAGCTCACCAGGGATGGGCAATGAGCAGTTCTTC
clone_size: -; j_call: TRBJ2-7; v_call: TRBV2; d_call: -; cdr3_aa: CAIPWDNSYEQYF; cdr3_nt: TGTGCCATCCCGTGGGACAACTCCTACGAGCAGTACTTC
clone_size: -; j_call: TRBJ2-2; v_call: TRBV7-3; d_call: -; cdr3_aa: CASSLGGHHGELFF; cdr3_nt: TGTGCCAGCAGCTTAGGGGGGCACCACGGGGAGCTGTTTTTT
clone_size: few; j_call: TRBJ1-1; v_call: TRBV18; d_call: -; cdr3_aa: CASSPLNLMNTEAFF; cdr3_nt: TGTGCCAGCTCACCACTTAACCTCATGAACACTGAAGCTTTCTTT
clone_size: -; j_call: TRBJ2-2; v_call: TRBV2; d_call: -; cdr3_aa: CASSEQSGELFF; cdr3_nt: TGTGCCAGCAGTGAACAATCCGGGGAGCTGTTTTTT
clone_size: few; j_call: TRBJ1-1; v_call: TRBV9; d_call: -; cdr3_aa: CASSVDPGSNTEAFF; cdr3_nt: TGTGCCAGCAGCGTAGACCCAGGGTCGAACACTGAAGCTTTCTTT
clone_size: -; j_call: TRBJ1-5; v_call: TRBV2; d_call: TRBD1; cdr3_aa: CASSGSGQGNQPQHF; cdr3_nt: TGTGCCAGCAGTGGATCGGGACAGGGCAATCAGCCCCAGCATTTT
clone_size: -; j_call: TRBJ2-5; v_call: TRBV9; d_call: -; cdr3_aa: CASSGDGGTQYF; cdr3_nt: TGTGCCAGCAGCGGGGACGGCGGGACCCAGTACTTC
clone_size: few; j_call: TRBJ1-5; v_call: TRBV7-8; d_call: -; cdr3_aa: CASSAVGAVNQPQHF; cdr3_nt: TGTGCCAGCAGCGCCGTAGGGGCAGTCAATCAGCCCCAGCATTTT
clone_size: -; j_call: TRBJ2-5; v_call: TRBV19; d_call: TRBD2; cdr3_aa: CASSIEGLAGAEETQYF; cdr3_nt: TGTGCCAGTAGTATTGAGGGACTAGCGGGAGCGGAAGAGACCCAGTACTTC
clone_size: -; j_call: TRBJ2-3; v_call: TRBV7-2; d_call: TRBD2; cdr3_aa: CASSDGLAGSTDTQYF; cdr3_nt: TGTGCCAGCAGCGATGGACTAGCGGGATCTACAGATACGCAGTATTTT
clone_size: -; j_call: TRBJ2-1; v_call: TRBV7-9; d_call: TRBD2; cdr3_aa: CASSLGLAGDNNEQFF; cdr3_nt: TGTGCCAGCAGCTTAGGGTTAGCGGGAGACAACAATGAGCAGTTCTTC
clone_size: -; j_call: TRBJ2-2; v_call: TRBV6-5; d_call: -; cdr3_aa: CASSYSGAKNTGELFF; cdr3_nt: TGTGCCAGCAGTTACTCGGGAGCCAAGAACACCGGGGAGCTGTTTTTT
clone_size: -; j_call: TRBJ2-2; v_call: TRBV4-1; d_call: -; cdr3_aa: CASSQEGVQQTGELFF; cdr3_nt: TGCGCCAGCAGCCAAGAAGGGGTACAGCAAACCGGGGAGCTGTTTTTT
clone_size: -; j_call: TRBJ2-7; v_call: TRBV7-6; d_call: TRBD2; cdr3_aa: CASSLTSGGAYEQYF; cdr3_nt: TGTGCCAGCAGCTTAACTAGCGGGGGGGCCTACGAGCAGTACTTC
clone_size: -; j_call: TRBJ2-1; v_call: TRBV15; d_call: TRBD2; cdr3_aa: CATSRSRWVAGGGYDYNEQFF; cdr3_nt: TGTGCCACCAGCAGATCCCGCTGGGTAGCGGGAGGGGGGTACGACTACAATGAGCAGTTCTTC
clone_size: -; j_call: TRBJ2-3; v_call: TRBV7-3; d_call: TRBD2; cdr3_aa: CASSLLGGTSTDTQYF; cdr3_nt: TGTGCCAGCAGCTTACTGGGGGGGACGTCCACAGATACGCAGTATTTT
clone_size: -; j_call: TRBJ1-6; v_call: TRBV27; d_call: -; cdr3_aa: CASSFGQPNSPLHF; cdr3_nt: TGTGCCAGCAGTTTTGGGCAGCCTAATTCACCCCTCCACTTT
clone_size: once; j_call: TRBJ2-3; v_call: TRBV7-9; d_call: -; cdr3_aa: CASSLRHGGLSATDTQYF; cdr3_nt: TGTGCCAGCAGCTTAAGACACGGAGGATTATCTGCCACAGATACGCAGTATTTT
clone_size: once; j_call: TRBJ2-7; v_call: TRBV11-2; d_call: TRBD2; cdr3_aa: CASSLDGLGYHEQYF; cdr3_nt: TGTGCCAGCAGCTTAGACGGACTAGGGTATCACGAGCAGTACTTC
clone_size: -; j_call: TRBJ2-2; v_call: TRBV25-1; d_call: -; cdr3_aa: CASTLNTGELFF; cdr3_nt: TGTGCCAGCACCCTTAACACCGGGGAGCTGTTTTTT
clone_size: -; j_call: TRBJ1-1; v_call: TRBV5-1; d_call: -; cdr3_aa: CASSLAWGPDTEAFF; cdr3_nt: TGCGCCAGCAGCTTGGCTTGGGGGCCCGACACTGAAGCTTTCTTT
clone_size: -; j_call: TRBJ2-5; v_call: TRBV5-6; d_call: TRBD1; cdr3_aa: CASSRISRDRGSETQYF; cdr3_nt: TGTGCCAGCAGCCGAATATCCCGGGACAGGGGGTCAGAGACCCAGTACTTC
clone_size: -; j_call: TRBJ2-6; v_call: TRBV7-8; d_call: TRBD1; cdr3_aa: CASSWTGTGKTGANVLTF; cdr3_nt: TGTGCCAGCAGCTGGACCGGGACAGGGAAAACTGGGGCCAACGTCCTGACTTTC
clone_size: -; j_call: TRBJ1-2; v_call: TRBV10-3; d_call: -; cdr3_aa: CAISAKRGGGHYGYTF; cdr3_nt: TGTGCCATCAGCGCGAAAAGGGGTGGGGGACACTATGGCTACACCTTC
clone_size: -; j_call: TRBJ2-1; v_call: TRBV4-1; d_call: -; cdr3_aa: CASSEWLGGGNEQFF; cdr3_nt: TGCGCCAGCAGCGAGTGGTTGGGGGGTGGGAATGAGCAGTTCTTC
clone_size: -; j_call: TRBJ2-1; v_call: TRBV19; d_call: -; cdr3_aa: CASSIPPLTGARSYNEQFF; cdr3_nt: TGTGCCAGTAGTATCCCTCCCCTCACAGGAGCCCGCTCCTACAATGAGCAGTTCTTC
clone_size: -; j_call: TRBJ2-7; v_call: TRBV5-1; d_call: -; cdr3_aa: CASSSPGASSYEQYF; cdr3_nt: TGCGCCAGCAGCTCACCCGGGGCCAGCTCCTACGAGCAGTACTTC
clone_size: -; j_call: TRBJ2-5; v_call: TRBV7-2; d_call: -; cdr3_aa: CASTTAEGVETQYF; cdr3_nt: TGTGCCAGCACCACGGCAGAGGGGGTAGAGACCCAGTACTTC
clone_size: -; j_call: TRBJ1-4; v_call: TRBV5-4; d_call: -; cdr3_aa: CASSFIGGGDEKLFF; cdr3_nt: TGTGCCAGCAGCTTTATCGGGGGCGGGGATGAAAAACTGTTTTTT
clone_size: -; j_call: TRBJ2-3; v_call: TRBV9; d_call: -; cdr3_aa: CASSVVSWGHHDTQYF; cdr3_nt: TGTGCCAGCAGCGTAGTGAGCTGGGGCCACCACGATACGCAGTATTTT
clone_size: -; j_call: TRBJ1-5; v_call: TRBV7-9; d_call: -; cdr3_aa: CASSLEGSNQPQHF; cdr3_nt: TGTGCCAGCAGCTTAGAGGGGTCCAATCAGCCCCAGCATTTT
clone_size: -; j_call: TRBJ2-2; v_call: TRBV27; d_call: -; cdr3_aa: CASKMAELFTGELFF; cdr3_nt: TGTGCCAGCAAAATGGCGGAACTATTCACCGGGGAGCTGTTTTTT
clone_size: -; j_call: TRBJ2-1; v_call: TRBV7-7; d_call: -; cdr3_aa: CASSLTGSRGGEQFF; cdr3_nt: TGTGCTAGCAGCTTAACCGGGTCGAGAGGCGGTGAGCAGTTCTTC
clone_size: -; j_call: TRBJ2-7; v_call: TRBV25-1; d_call: -; cdr3_aa: CASSEWGKGYEQYF; cdr3_nt: TGTGCCAGCAGTGAATGGGGAAAGGGCTACGAGCAGTACTTC
clone_size: -; j_call: TRBJ2-5; v_call: TRBV30; d_call: TRBD2; cdr3_aa: CAQDRGVGETQYF; cdr3_nt: TGTGCCCAGGATCGGGGGGTAGGAGAGACCCAGTACTTC
clone_size: -; j_call: TRBJ1-6; v_call: TRBV7-2; d_call: -; cdr3_aa: CASSLEQGWNSPLHF; cdr3_nt: TGTGCCAGCAGCTTAGAGCAGGGATGGAATTCACCCCTCCACTTT
clone_size: once; j_call: TRBJ1-6; v_call: TRBV6-1; d_call: TRBD1; cdr3_aa: CASRPGQSATPLHF; cdr3_nt: TGTGCCAGCAGGCCGGGACAGTCTGCTACACCCCTCCACTTT
clone_size: -; j_call: TRBJ1-6; v_call: TRBV19; d_call: -; cdr3_aa: CASNLGAAINSPLHF; cdr3_nt: TGTGCCAGTAATCTCGGGGCAGCTATTAATTCACCCCTCCACTTT
clone_size: -; j_call: TRBJ2-2; v_call: TRBV6-1; d_call: -; cdr3_aa: CASRRGAGELFF; cdr3_nt: TGTGCCAGCAGAAGGGGAGCCGGGGAGCTGTTTTTT
clone_size: -; j_call: TRBJ2-2; v_call: TRBV19; d_call: -; cdr3_aa: CASREGITGELFF; cdr3_nt: TGTGCCAGTAGGGAGGGGATCACCGGGGAGCTGTTTTTT
clone_size: -; j_call: TRBJ2-7; v_call: TRBV5-4; d_call: -; cdr3_aa: CASSGGNSPLYEQYF; cdr3_nt: TGTGCCAGCAGCGGGGGTAATTCCCCTCTCTACGAGCAGTACTTC
clone_size: -; j_call: TRBJ2-1; v_call: TRBV2; d_call: -; cdr3_aa: CASSGFADRSSYNEQFF; cdr3_nt: TGTGCCAGCAGTGGGTTCGCCGACCGTAGCTCCTACAATGAGCAGTTCTTC
clone_size: -; j_call: TRBJ2-2; v_call: TRBV6-1; d_call: TRBD1; cdr3_aa: CASILTGGPGELFF; cdr3_nt: TGTGCCAGCATCCTGACAGGGGGGCCCGGGGAGCTGTTTTTT
clone_size: -; j_call: TRBJ2-3; v_call: TRBV6-5; d_call: TRBD2; cdr3_aa: CASSPGLAYDTQYF; cdr3_nt: TGTGCCAGCAGCCCGGGACTAGCATATGATACGCAGTATTTT
clone_size: -; j_call: TRBJ2-7; v_call: TRBV4-2; d_call: -; cdr3_aa: CASSQDRGDEQYF; cdr3_nt: TGTGCCAGCAGCCAAGATAGGGGGGACGAGCAGTACTTC
clone_size: -; j_call: TRBJ1-1; v_call: TRBV29-1; d_call: -; cdr3_aa: CSVTKNTEAFF; cdr3_nt: TGCAGCGTCACAAAGAACACTGAAGCTTTCTTT
clone_size: -; j_call: TRBJ1-1; v_call: TRBV7-9; d_call: -; cdr3_aa: CASSPEGSGTEAFF; cdr3_nt: TGTGCCAGCAGCCCTGAGGGCAGTGGCACTGAAGCTTTCTTT
clone_size: -; j_call: TRBJ1-5; v_call: TRBV6-1; d_call: TRBD1; cdr3_aa: CASSAAGQGYQPQHF; cdr3_nt: TGTGCCAGCAGTGCAGCGGGACAGGGCTATCAGCCCCAGCATTTT
clone_size: -; j_call: TRBJ2-1; v_call: TRBV25-1; d_call: TRBD1; cdr3_aa: CASSPGTGPNEQFF; cdr3_nt: TGTGCCAGCAGCCCCGGGACAGGGCCGAATGAGCAGTTCTTC
clone_size: -; j_call: TRBJ2-7; v_call: TRBV25-1; d_call: TRBD1; cdr3_aa: CASSRQGAREQYF; cdr3_nt: TGTGCCAGCAGCCGACAGGGGGCGAGGGAGCAGTACTTC
clone_size: -; j_call: TRBJ2-2; v_call: TRBV19; d_call: TRBD2; cdr3_aa: CASSPNPGTKTGELFF; cdr3_nt: TGTGCCAGTAGCCCGAACCCCGGGACTAAAACCGGGGAGCTGTTTTTT
clone_size: -; j_call: TRBJ1-1; v_call: TRBV5-1; d_call: TRBD1; cdr3_aa: CASRDRGLLRNTEAFF; cdr3_nt: TGCGCCAGCCGGGACAGGGGGTTGCTTAGGAACACTGAAGCTTTCTTT